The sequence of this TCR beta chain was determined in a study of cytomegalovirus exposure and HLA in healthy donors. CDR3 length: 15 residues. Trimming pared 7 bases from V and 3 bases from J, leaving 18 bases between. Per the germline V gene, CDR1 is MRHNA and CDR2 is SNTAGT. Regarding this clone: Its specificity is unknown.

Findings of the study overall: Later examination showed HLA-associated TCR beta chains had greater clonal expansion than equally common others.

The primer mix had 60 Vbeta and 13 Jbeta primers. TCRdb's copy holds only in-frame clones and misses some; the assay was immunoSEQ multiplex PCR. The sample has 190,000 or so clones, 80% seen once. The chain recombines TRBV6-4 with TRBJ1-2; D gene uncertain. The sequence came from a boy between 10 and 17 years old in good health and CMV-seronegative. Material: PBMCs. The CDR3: CASTATWPGDYGYTF. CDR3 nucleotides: TGTGCCAGCACTGCAACTTGGCCAGGTGACTATGGCTACACCTTC.